Following are 31 T cell receptor beta chains from one sample sequenced in a study of shared clonotypes between healthy human individuals. Terminally differentiated effector memory CD45RA+ cells were excluded by CCR7 positive selection of CD45RO-negative cells. The data were produced by immunoSEQ multiplex PCR, yet TCRdb's version contains in-frame clones alone and is incomplete. The sample consists of about 2.1 million clones, about 92% of them appearing once. Sequencing was done on a sample of naive CD8+ T cells from PBMCs. Source of these receptors: a man between 18 and 35 years old in good health. Some clones in this sample may be carry-over from other donors' samples.

The chain joins TRBV2 to TRBJ2-1; possibly TRBD1 or TRBD2 for D (6 bases each). This CDR3 spans 16 amino acids. V was pared by 6 bases and J by 8 bases, with 23 bases between. The germline gives CDR1 SNHLY, CDR2 FYNNEI. CDR3 sequence: CASRPKDGGRFDEQFF. In nucleotides, the CDR3 is TGTGCCAGCAGACCAAAGGACGGGGGCAGGTTCGATGAGCAGTTCTTC. Variable domain in full (rest from reference TRBV2 and TRBJ2-1): EPEVTQTPSHQVTQMGQEVILRCVPISNHLYFYWYRQILGQKVEFLVSFYNNEISEKSEIFDDQFSVERPDGSNFTLKIRSTKLEDSAMYFCASRPKDGGRFDEQFFGPGTRLTVL.

J is TRBJ2-1 and V is TRBV7-9, with 8 nucleotides matching TRBD2. From germline, CDR1 is SEHNR and CDR2 FQNEAQ (reference sequence). The CDR3 covers 16 residues. V trimming: 4 bases; J trimming: 9 bases; junction bases outside the gene matches: 14. The CDR3 is CASSSGPGLGLSEQFF. CDR3 bases: TGTGCCAGCAGCTCAGGTCCGGGACTAGGATTGAGTGAGCAGTTCTTC.

The chain carries TRBV11-1 and TRBJ1-5; no definite D call. Trimming took 1 base from V and 7 from J, leaving 8 bases between them. The CDR3 loop spans 13 amino acids. CDR1 and CDR2 (germline): SGHAT, FQDESV (reference sequence). The CDR3 sequence is CASSLGIDQPQHF. Written as DNA, the CDR3 is TGTGCCAGCAGCTTAGGCATAGACCAGCCCCAGCATTTT. Drawing the rest from reference TRBV11-1 and TRBJ1-5, the complete variable domain is EAEVAQSPRYKITEKSQAVAFWCDPISGHATLYWYRQILGQGPELLVQFQDESVVDDSQLPKDRFSAERLKGVDSTLKIQPAELGDSAMYLCASSLGIDQPQHFGDGTRLSIL.

This chain links TRBV7-9 with TRBJ2-2; the match to TRBD2 covers 8 bases. This CDR3 is 16 amino acids long. V was pared by 2 bases and J by 5 bases, with 7 bases of the junction left unmatched. Germline-derived CDR1 and CDR2 are SEHNR and FQNEAQ (reference sequence). Written as DNA, the CDR3 is TGTGCCAGCAGCTTACCAGCGGGAGCTAGGACCGGGGAGCTGTTTTTT. Its translation: CASSLPAGARTGELFF.

The chain combines TRBV7-9 with TRBJ2-1, with D possibly TRBD2 on 6 matching bases. Germline V lookup: CDR1 SEHNR, CDR2 FQNEAQ (reference sequence). V lost 2 bases, J lost 8 bases, and 13 bases lay in between. The CDR3 contains 14 residues. As DNA, the CDR3 is TGTGCCAGCAGCTTAAGTGCGGGGATCCATGAGCAGTTCTTC. Translated: CASSLSAGIHEQFF.

The chain links TRBV9 to TRBJ2-1, with 15 bases identical to TRBD2. J gave up 8 bases and V 4 bases, and 4 bases lay outside the gene matches. In germline, CDR1 is SGDLS, CDR2 YYNGEE. The CDR3 runs to 15 residues. The CDR3 reads CASSRTSGRGDEQFF. The CDR3 DNA reads as TGTGCCAGCAGCCGGACTAGCGGGAGGGGCGATGAGCAGTTCTTC. The variable domain in full, with the rest retrieved from reference TRBV9 and TRBJ2-1, is DSGVTQTPKHLITATGQRVTLRCSPRSGDLSVYWYQQSLDQGLQFLIQYYNGEERAKGNILERFSAQQFPDLHSELNLSSLELGDSALYFCASSRTSGRGDEQFFGPGTRLTVL.

Regarding this clone: Other DNA sequences in this sample translate to the same CDR3. The CDR3 spells CASSLGVGQPQHF. The CDR3 coding sequence is TGTGCCAGCAGTTTAGGGGTAGGTCAGCCCCAGCATTTT. V gene TRBV27 combines with J gene TRBJ1-5, with D unresolved. V dropped 2 bases and J dropped 6 bases, with 8 bases sitting between them. The CDR3 is made up of 13 amino acids. In germline, CDR1 is MNHEY, CDR2 SMNVEV (reference sequence).

The chain employs TRBV4-1 and TRBJ1-1, with TRBD1 as a possible D gene (5 bases). Germline CDR1 reads MGHRA; CDR2 reads YSYEKL. Trimming cost V 1 base and J 3 bases, with 15 bases left between them. The CDR3 extends over 16 amino acids. The CDR3 DNA follows: TGCGCCAGCAGCCAAGGGGGGGGACTTCTAGACACTGAAGCTTTCTTT. Protein sequence: CASSQGGGLLDTEAFF.

This chain uses TRBV7-2 with TRBJ2-7; the match to TRBD2 covers 16 bases. The CDR3 runs 17 residues. Trimming cost V 4 bases and J 1 base; bases outside gene matches: 4. Looked up from germline, CDR1 is SGHTA and CDR2 is FQGNSA. As DNA, the CDR3 is TGTGCCAGCAGCTCGGGACTAGCGGGAGGGCTATCCTACGAGCAGTACTTC. This gives the protein CASSSGLAGGLSYEQYF.

J is TRBJ2-1 and V is TRBV7-9, with TRBD2 identical over 14 bases. This CDR3 spans 17 amino acids. Germline CDR1 SEHNR, CDR2 FQNEAQ (reference sequence). The V segment lost 5 bases and the J segment 6 bases; nucleotides outside the gene matches: 9. CDR3: CASSHPQTSGGANEQFF. The CDR3 bases are TGTGCCAGCAGCCACCCCCAGACTAGCGGGGGGGCCAATGAGCAGTTCTTC.

The rearrangement links TRBV19 to TRBJ2-6, with a weak D call TRBD1 (6 bases). CDR3 length: 16 residues. The V end lost 6 bases, the J end lost 0 bases, and 12 bases lay between the germline ends. The germline CDR1 and CDR2 sequences are LNHDA and SQIVND (reference sequence). CDR3 amino acids: CASSDRTDSGANVLTF. CDR3 sequence (DNA): TGTGCCAGTAGCGACAGGACTGACTCTGGGGCCAACGTCCTGACTTTC.

The chain carries TRBV5-6 and TRBJ1-2, with a tentative D call TRBD1 (5 bases). Between the trimmed V and J ends, which lost 0 bases and 3 bases, there was a span of 9 bases. In germline, CDR1 is SGHDT, CDR2 YYEEEE. CDR3 length: 14 residues. In DNA, the CDR3 is TGTGCCAGCAGCTTGGGCAGGGCTGACTATGGCTACACCTTC. This sequence encodes CASSLGRADYGYTF.

This clone was seen once. CDR3 DNA: TGTGCCAGCAGCGTGAGACTAGCGGGAGCCGAGCAGTACTTC. It encodes CASSVRLAGAEQYF. The rearrangement uses TRBV9 and TRBJ2-7; 12 bases agree with TRBD2. This CDR3 contains 14 residues. V trimming: 2 bases; J trimming: 6 bases; junction bases outside the gene matches: 3. Looked up from germline, CDR1 is SGDLS and CDR2 is YYNGEE.

The chain is built from TRBV13 and TRBJ1-2; 8 positions agree with TRBD1. Germline V CDR1 and CDR2: PRHDT, FYEKMQ (reference sequence). J lost 7 bases, V lost 8 bases, and 0 bases had no gene match. The CDR3 has 10 residues. The CDR3 reads CASGQGGYTF. The CDR3 bases are TGTGCCAGCGGACAGGGTGGCTACACCTTC.

The chain recombines TRBV27 with TRBJ1-1; the D gene is possibly TRBD1 (5 bases). The CDR3 contains 15 residues. V shed 5 bases and J shed 0 bases, with 13 bases lying between them. Germline CDR1 reads MNHEY; CDR2 reads SMNVEV (reference sequence). CDR3 sequence: CASSILGGLNTEAFF. The CDR3 DNA reads as TGTGCCAGCAGTATACTGGGGGGGTTGAACACTGAAGCTTTCTTT.

V and J are TRBV10-2 and TRBJ1-2; no definite D call. The V and J ends lost 3 bases and 0 bases respectively, with 5 bases between them. The CDR3 spans 13 residues. Germline V gene sequence: CDR1 WSHSY, CDR2 SAAADI. CDR3 nucleotides: TGCGCCAGCAGTGAAACATCTAACTATGGCTACACCTTC. It encodes CASSETSNYGYTF.

The table lists this clone with a few counts. This specimen includes other DNA sequences encoding the same CDR3. CDR3 sequence (DNA): TGTGCCAGCAGCTTAGTGGGCAATGAGCAGTTCTTC. This codes for CASSLVGNEQFF. The chain joins TRBV7-9 to TRBJ2-1, with D hard to call. Germline lookup yields CDR1 SEHNR and CDR2 FQNEAQ (reference sequence). This CDR3 is 12 amino acids long. V shed 1 base and J shed 6 bases, with 4 bases lying between them.

The chain carries TRBV7-6 and TRBJ2-6, with D uncertain. The V end was cut by 5 bases, the J end by 0 bases, with 14 bases between. The CDR3 has 17 residues. In germline, CDR1 is SGHVS, CDR2 FNYEAQ. The CDR3 region has the DNA TGTGCCAGCAGCCCCCAAGGACGGACCTCTGGGGCCAACGTCCTGACTTTC. This translates into CASSPQGRTSGANVLTF.

The chain joins TRBV6-5 to TRBJ2-7, with TRBD2 identical over 7 bases. With V trimmed by 3 bases and J by 3 bases, 5 bases remained unmatched. The CDR3 runs 14 residues. Germline V lookup: CDR1 MNHEY, CDR2 SVGAGI. The CDR3 region has the DNA TGTGCCAGCAGTTATATGACGGGGGGCTACGAGCAGTACTTC. Amino acids: CASSYMTGGYEQYF.

The V call is TRBV27, the J call TRBJ1-2, with TRBD1 matching over 7 bases. V was pared by 6 bases and J by 4 bases, with 5 bases of the junction left unmatched. The CDR3 runs to 13 residues. Germline values: CDR1 MNHEY, CDR2 SMNVEV (reference sequence). In DNA form, the CDR3 reads TGTGCCAGCAGCCCATGGGACAGCTATGGCTACACCTTC. It yields the protein CASSPWDSYGYTF.

On this clone: This CDR3 is also generated by other DNA sequences in the sample. V gene TRBV5-1 combines with J gene TRBJ2-1; 8 bases are a match to TRBD2. V was clipped by 4 bases and J by 4 bases; unmatched bases: 4. Germline CDR1 is SGHRS and CDR2 is YFSETQ. This CDR3 is built from 14 residues. The CDR3, as DNA: TGCGCCAGCAGCCTGGGACTAGGATACAATGAGCAGTTCTTC. This codes for CASSLGLGYNEQFF.

V gene TRBV11-2 combines with J gene TRBJ2-7; 8 positions agree with TRBD2. The V segment lost 3 bases and the J segment 0 bases; nucleotides outside the gene matches: 4. CDR3 length: 15 amino acids. Germline V lookup: CDR1 SGHAT, CDR2 FQNNGV. CDR3 loop: CASSFGRGSSYEQYF. Here the CDR3 DNA reads TGTGCCAGCAGCTTCGGGAGGGGAAGCTCCTACGAGCAGTACTTC.

Turning to this clone: The same CDR3 also results from other DNA sequences found in this sample. The chain combines TRBV4-3 with TRBJ2-7; 11 bases match TRBD2. Germline V CDR1 and CDR2: LGHNA, YSLEER. J lost 4 bases, V lost 0 bases, and 2 bases had no gene match. There are 15 residues in the CDR3. The CDR3 bases are TGCGCCAGCAGCCAAGAGACTAGCGGGGTTTACGAGCAGTACTTC. Translating gives CASSQETSGVYEQYF.

V is TRBV7-9 and J is TRBJ2-2; 7 positions agree with TRBD1. Germline-derived CDR1 and CDR2 are SEHNR and FQNEAQ (reference sequence). V was clipped by 7 bases and J by 3 bases; unmatched bases: 8. This CDR3 comprises 15 residues. Written as DNA, the CDR3 is TGTGCCAGCATTCGACAGGGTTCGTACACCGGGGAGCTGTTTTTT. It specifies CASIRQGSYTGELFF.

The rearrangement uses TRBV18 and TRBJ2-1; 8 nucleotides align to TRBD2. The J segment lost 8 bases and the V segment lost 2 bases, leaving 8 bases of the junction unmatched. Germline V gene data show CDR1 as KGHSH and CDR2 as LQKENI. CDR3 length equals 15 residues. This CDR3 is CASSPGSGSRYEQFF. The DNA of the CDR3 is TGTGCCAGCTCACCAGGGAGCGGGAGTCGGTATGAGCAGTTCTTC.

The count of this clone is one. The chain recombines TRBV28 with TRBJ2-2; D is possibly TRBD2 (6 bases). This CDR3 has 18 amino acids. Trimming left V 5 bases short and J 0 bases short, with 19 bases between. The germline CDR1 and CDR2 sequences are MDHEN and SYDVKM. The CDR3 DNA sequence: TGTGCCAGCAGTCCTCAATCTTTAGCGGTTTCGAACACCGGGGAGCTGTTTTTT. Translating it yields CASSPQSLAVSNTGELFF.

This clone was detected a few times. The rearrangement uses TRBV7-9 and TRBJ1-1; no firm D call. V was shortened by 6 bases and J by 0 bases, with 14 bases between the two germline ends. CDR3 size: 15 residues. Germline V CDR1 and CDR2: SEHNR, FQNEAQ (reference sequence). The CDR3 reads CASRTGIGMNTEAFF. Written as DNA, the CDR3 is TGTGCCAGCAGAACCGGAATAGGGATGAACACTGAAGCTTTCTTT.

V is TRBV6-5 and J is TRBJ2-7; 7 positions match TRBD1. The CDR3 covers 15 residues. Germline V gives CDR1 MNHEY, CDR2 SVGAGI. With V trimmed by 6 bases and J by 4 bases, 12 bases remained unmatched. This chain's CDR3 is CASSSGTALTYEQYF. In DNA form, the CDR3 reads TGTGCCAGCAGCTCTGGGACAGCACTTACGTACGAGCAGTACTTC.

J is TRBJ2-1 and V is TRBV10-3; 8 positions agree with TRBD2. The CDR3 has 16 amino acids. The V gene's germline CDR1 is ENHRY and CDR2 SYGVKD. Trimming cost V 5 bases and J 0 bases; bases outside gene matches: 6. Here the CDR3 reads CAISSGGGSSYNEQFF. DNA of the CDR3: TGTGCCATCAGTTCTGGCGGGGGGAGCTCCTACAATGAGCAGTTCTTC.

This clone showed up just once. In the same sample, other DNA sequences code for this CDR3. V is TRBV10-3 and J is TRBJ1-1; D is undetermined. Trimming shortened V by 3 bases and J by 5 bases, and 7 bases separated the two germline ends. Germline V gene sequence: CDR1 ENHRY, CDR2 SYGVKD. The CDR3 covers 12 residues. The chain's CDR3 is CAISEWGTEAFF. CDR3 nucleotide sequence: TGTGCCATCAGTGAATGGGGAACTGAAGCTTTCTTT.

The DNA for the CDR3 is TGTGCCAGCAGCTTAGCGGGAGAATCAGATACGCAGTATTTT. Its translation is CASSLAGESDTQYF. V usage is TRBV5-8 and J usage is TRBJ2-3; TRBD2 agrees at 8 bases. CDR3 length equals 14 residues. Germline loops: CDR1 SGHTS, CDR2 YDEGEE. V trimming: 2 bases; J trimming: 4 bases; junction bases outside the gene matches: 3.